The entry below gives a single T cell receptor (beta chain) sequence along with its context. The antigen is not known. In TCRdb, the 5' RACE reads were re-called with MiXCR into one record per CDR3 protein. Among 85,000 to 100,000 distinct CDR3 sequences listed, approximately 12% were seen once. This sample was included in a study of spatial heterogeneity in lung cancer. Across the study: TCR and UMI combinations that were unique each appeared, on average, more than ten times in raw reads.

Study-wide points: Ubiquitous expanded tumor TCRs were observed in blood more at resection than follow-up.

V was shortened by 5 bases and J by 0 bases, with 17 bases between the two germline ends. This CDR3 spans 17 amino acids. CDR1 SEHNR and CDR2 FQNEAQ come from the germline V gene (reference sequence). The time point here: sample taken at primary tumor resection. No cells were sorted before sequencing. The whole RNA sequenced was extracted from tumor, nontumor lung or frozen PBMC. The donors were approximately 70 patients with non-small cell lung cancer that was early-stage and untreated. This TCR was sampled from a male donor with early-stage non-small cell lung cancer. This chain connects TRBV7-9 to TRBJ2-4; no definite D call. This specimen was PBMCs, taken at surgery. The CDR3 sequence: CASSANFGSLAKNIQYF. As DNA, the CDR3 is TGTGCCAGCAGCGCAAACTTCGGCAGCTTAGCCAAAAACATTCAGTACTTC. The variable domain in full, with the rest retrieved from reference TRBV7-9 and TRBJ2-4, is DTGVSQNPRHKITKRGQNVTFRCDPISEHNRLYWYRQTLGQGPEFLTYFQNEAQLEKSRLLSDRFSAERPKGSFSTLEIQRTEQGDSAMYLCASSANFGSLAKNIQYFGAGTRLSVL.